These T cell receptor beta chains were read from a single sample in a study of identifying expanded T cells in peripheral blood. Here immunoSEQ multiplex PCR was the method, and the copy in TCRdb shows in-frame clones only, minus some. The sample yields tens of thousands of clones, over 75% seen once. Sequenced: blood. These receptors originate from a person aged 18 to 75 in good health. Each CDR3 is given with its conserved first and last residue. D genes are given only for firm matches. Expanded clones are given a class, and other clones once, few, many or no size at all.

D gene: .
V gene: TRBV11-3
clone size: .
J gene: TRBJ2-4
CDR3 DNA: TGTGCCAGCAGCTTCCTTCGGGATACTACCAAAAACATTCAGTACTTC
CDR3 protein: CASSFLRDTTKNIQYF

D gene: .
V gene: TRBV21-1
clone size: .
J gene: TRBJ2-3
CDR3 DNA: TGTGCCAGCAGCAAATTTGGGTTATCTAGCACAGATACGCAGTATTTT
CDR3 protein: CASSKFGLSSTDTQYF

D gene: TRBD1
V gene: TRBV2
clone size: .
J gene: TRBJ2-7
CDR3 DNA: TGTGCCAGCAGTGCGATAGGACAGGGGGCTTCCCAGCAGTACTTC
CDR3 protein: CASSAIGQGASQQYF

D gene: TRBD1
V gene: TRBV18
clone size: .
J gene: TRBJ1-3
CDR3 DNA: TGTGCCAGCTCACCCTTGGGGGACAGCCCTGGAAACACCATATATTTT
CDR3 protein: CASSPLGDSPGNTIYF

D gene: .
V gene: TRBV10-3
clone size: .
J gene: TRBJ1-1
CDR3 DNA: TGTGCCATCAGTGCCACGGGAGGGGAGACTGAAGCTTTCTTT
CDR3 protein: CAISATGGETEAFF

D gene: .
V gene: TRBV30
clone size: .
J gene: TRBJ2-7
CDR3 DNA: TGTGCCTGGATAGATCAGGGAACCAACTACGAGCAGTACTTC
CDR3 protein: CAWIDQGTNYEQYF

D gene: .
V gene: TRBV7-9
clone size: .
J gene: TRBJ2-1
CDR3 DNA: TGTGCCAGCAGCTTAGTAGGAGGCCAGGAGAGCCTTTACAATGAGCAGTTCTTC
CDR3 protein: CASSLVGGQESLYNEQFF

D gene: TRBD1
V gene: TRBV6-1
clone size: .
J gene: TRBJ1-1
CDR3 DNA: TGTGCCAGCAGTGATGGGGACAGGGGGTCCACTGAAGCTTTCTTT
CDR3 protein: CASSDGDRGSTEAFF

D gene: .
V gene: TRBV6-5
clone size: .
J gene: TRBJ1-2
CDR3 DNA: TGTGCCAGCAGGGCCATCTCGGCCTACACCTTC
CDR3 protein: CASRAISAYTF

D gene: .
V gene: TRBV7-3
clone size: once
J gene: TRBJ2-3
CDR3 DNA: TGTGCCAGCAGCTTACTGGGGGCAGGGGCAGATACGCAGTATTTT
CDR3 protein: CASSLLGAGADTQYF

D gene: TRBD1
V gene: TRBV5-1
clone size: .
J gene: TRBJ1-3
CDR3 DNA: TGCGCCAGCAGCTTGGGGAACCGACAGGGTTTTGGAAACACCATATATTTT
CDR3 protein: CASSLGNRQGFGNTIYF

D gene: .
V gene: TRBV6-4
clone size: .
J gene: TRBJ2-3
CDR3 DNA: TGTGCCAGCAGTGACAGGGGTGGCACAGATACGCAGTATTTT
CDR3 protein: CASSDRGGTDTQYF

D gene: TRBD1
V gene: TRBV6-5
clone size: .
J gene: TRBJ1-2
CDR3 DNA: TGTGCCAGCAGTAAACAGGGGGCGCATGGAGGCTACACCTTC
CDR3 protein: CASSKQGAHGGYTF

D gene: .
V gene: TRBV7-9
clone size: .
J gene: TRBJ1-5
CDR3 DNA: TGTGCCAGCCGAATGGAACATCTCTTTTTGCGGCCCAATCAGCCCCAGCATTTT
CDR3 protein: CASRMEHLFLRPNQPQHF

D gene: .
V gene: TRBV2
clone size: .
J gene: TRBJ1-5
CDR3 DNA: TGTGCCAGCAGTGAACAAGGGGCGAATCAGCCCCAGCATTTT
CDR3 protein: CASSEQGANQPQHF

D gene: .
V gene: TRBV12-5
clone size: .
J gene: TRBJ1-4
CDR3 DNA: TGTGCTAGTGGTAACGCCGATGGAGGGGAAAAACTGTTTTTT
CDR3 protein: CASGNADGGEKLFF

D gene: TRBD1
V gene: TRBV29-1
clone size: .
J gene: TRBJ1-4
CDR3 DNA: TGCAGCGTTGCAGGGGGCTATGAAAAACTGTTTTTT
CDR3 protein: CSVAGGYEKLFF

D gene: TRBD1
V gene: TRBV14
clone size: few
J gene: TRBJ1-1
CDR3 DNA: TGTGCCAGCAGCTGGGACAGGGCGACTGAAGCTTTCTTT
CDR3 protein: CASSWDRATEAFF

D gene: TRBD2
V gene: TRBV19
clone size: .
J gene: TRBJ2-1
CDR3 DNA: TGTGCCAGTAGTATAGGGGGGGGGTCCCAGTTCTTC
CDR3 protein: CASSIGGGSQFF

D gene: TRBD1
V gene: TRBV18
clone size: .
J gene: TRBJ1-2
CDR3 DNA: TGTGCCAGCTCACCAGGGACAGCGATTTATGGCTACACCTTC
CDR3 protein: CASSPGTAIYGYTF

D gene: .
V gene: TRBV7-6
clone size: .
J gene: TRBJ2-5
CDR3 DNA: TGTGCCAGCAGCTTAGTACCCCAAAAAGAGACCCAGTACTTC
CDR3 protein: CASSLVPQKETQYF

D gene: TRBD2
V gene: TRBV18
clone size: .
J gene: TRBJ2-3
CDR3 DNA: TGTGCCAGCTCACCACCGTCTAGCGGGGGTGATACGCAGTATTTT
CDR3 protein: CASSPPSSGGDTQYF